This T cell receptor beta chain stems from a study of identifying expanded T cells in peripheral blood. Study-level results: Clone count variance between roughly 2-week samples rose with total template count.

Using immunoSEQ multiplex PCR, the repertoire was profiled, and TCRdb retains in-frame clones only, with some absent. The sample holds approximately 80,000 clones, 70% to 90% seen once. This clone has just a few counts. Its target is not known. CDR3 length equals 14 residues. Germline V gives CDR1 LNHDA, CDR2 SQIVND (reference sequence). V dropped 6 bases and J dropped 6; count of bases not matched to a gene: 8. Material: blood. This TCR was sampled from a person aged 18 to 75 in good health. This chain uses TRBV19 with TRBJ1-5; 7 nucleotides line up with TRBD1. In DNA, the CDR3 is TGTGCCAGTAGACTAACAGGGGACGGTCAGCCCCAGCATTTT. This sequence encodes CASRLTGDGQPQHF.